The 28 T cell receptor beta chains below come from one sample, sequenced in a study of blood T cell repertoires in COVID-19. Generated by immunoSEQ multiplex PCR, the TCRdb table keeps only in-frame clones and is missing some. The sample contains 80,000 to 90,000 clones, roughly four fifths of which appear only once. Source material: peripheral blood. These receptors originate from a woman in her 70s with acute or convalescent COVID-19.

CDR3 residues: CASSLRVLGGNGYTF. The CDR3 region has the DNA TGCGCCAGCAGCTTGAGGGTCCTTGGAGGAAATGGCTACACCTTC. J is TRBJ1-2 and V is TRBV5-1; no clear D gene. This CDR3 region has 15 residues. V lost 1 base and J 6 bases, leaving 16 bases between the germline ends. CDR1 is SGHRS, CDR2 YFSETQ, per germline.

About this clone itself: The sample carries other DNA sequences with the same CDR3. The chain carries TRBV7-3 and TRBJ1-1; weak D call: TRBD1 (5 bases). Germline-derived CDR1 and CDR2 are SGHTA and FQGTGA. V lost 5 bases and J 5 bases, leaving 12 bases between the germline ends. The length of the CDR3 is 13 residues. CDR3 sequence reads: CASSPDSYTEAFF. The CDR3 DNA follows: TGTGCCAGCAGCCCTGACAGTTATACTGAAGCTTTCTTT.

V and J are TRBV5-1 and TRBJ2-2; possibly TRBD2 for D (5 bases). The germline gives CDR1 SGHRS, CDR2 YFSETQ. The CDR3 spans 16 residues. Trimming took 1 base from V and 1 from J, leaving 11 bases between them. CDR3 residues: CASSLFGVRNTGELFF. The CDR3 DNA follows: TGCGCCAGCAGCTTGTTCGGGGTACGGAACACCGGGGAGCTGTTTTTT.

This clone was detected once. The CDR3 here is CASYDPAGGLYEQFF. The CDR3 nucleotides read TGTGCCAGCTACGACCCAGCGGGGGGTTTGTATGAGCAGTTCTTC. The chain links TRBV28 to TRBJ2-1, with TRBD2 identical over 9 bases. The CDR3 runs 15 residues. The V gene end was trimmed by 8 bases and the J gene end by 8 bases; junction bases not matched to a gene: 13. The germline CDR1 and CDR2 sequences are MDHEN and SYDVKM.

The V gene is TRBV7-9, the J gene TRBJ1-2, with 10 bases that match TRBD1. V gave up 1 base and J gave up 6 bases; unmatched junction bases: 2. The CDR3 runs to 14 residues. From germline, CDR1 is SEHNR and CDR2 FQNEAQ (reference sequence). The chain's CDR3 is CASSLVGTGDGYTF. DNA of the CDR3: TGTGCCAGCAGCTTAGTGGGGACAGGGGATGGCTACACCTTC.

The chain employs TRBV3-1 (or the pseudogene TRBV3-2) and TRBJ2-7, with 8 nucleotides matching TRBD2. CDR3 length equals 15 residues. The V gene end was trimmed by 5 bases and the J gene end by 2 bases; junction bases not matched to a gene: 8. Germline lookup yields CDR1 LGHDT and CDR2 YNNKEL (reference sequence). This chain's CDR3 is CASSNGGAGTYEQYF. The CDR3 DNA reads TGTGCCAGCAGCAACGGGGGGGCAGGAACCTACGAGCAGTACTTC.

V usage is TRBV7-9 and J usage is TRBJ2-3; 11 bases map to TRBD1. The junction had 9 bases not matched to a gene; V was cut back by 5 bases and J by 8 bases. In germline, CDR1 is SEHNR, CDR2 FQNEAQ (reference sequence). CDR3 length equals 15 residues. This chain's CDR3 is CASSPGTGGPGTQYF. In DNA, the CDR3 is TGTGCCAGCAGCCCAGGGACAGGGGGGCCCGGTACGCAGTATTTT.

This sequence joins TRBV7-2 and TRBJ2-7, with 8 bases lining up with TRBD1. This CDR3 is built from 14 residues. V shed 5 bases, J shed 2 bases, and the junction held 5 bases outside the gene matches. Germline-derived CDR1 and CDR2 are SGHTA and FQGNSA. CDR3: CASSPWTGPYEQYF. In DNA, the CDR3 is TGTGCCAGCAGCCCGTGGACAGGGCCCTACGAGCAGTACTTC.

The chain employs TRBV2 and TRBJ2-1; possible D gene TRBD1, 5 bases. With 4 bases removed from V and 4 bases from J, the gap between germline ends came to 14 bases. CDR1 SNHLY and CDR2 FYNNEI come from the germline V gene. The CDR3 has 15 amino acids. The CDR3 DNA follows: TGTGCCAGCAGTGCGAAGGGGATGGGTTACAATGAGCAGTTCTTC. It yields the protein CASSAKGMGYNEQFF.

The rearrangement links TRBV4-2 to TRBJ1-2; no definite D call. The CDR3 contains 14 residues. Germline CDR1 reads LGHNA; CDR2 reads YNFKEQ. Trimming shortened V by 0 bases and J by 8 bases, and 13 bases separated the two germline ends. The CDR3: CASSQEEGPKGYTF. The CDR3 DNA reads TGTGCCAGCAGCCAAGAAGAGGGCCCGAAGGGCTACACCTTC.

The chain recombines TRBV7-6 with TRBJ1-3, with a tentative D call TRBD1 (6 bases). The CDR3 has 17 residues. The germline V gene encodes CDR1 SGHVS and CDR2 FNYEAQ. With 0 bases removed from V and 0 bases from J, the gap between germline ends came to 12 bases. The CDR3 DNA is TGTGCCAGCAGCTTAGCAGGGGGTCCTAGCTCTGGAAACACCATATATTTT. It is translated as CASSLAGGPSSGNTIYF.

CDR3 residues: CASSESGLIRRNTEAFF. In DNA, the CDR3 is TGTGCCAGCAGTGAATCAGGGTTGATTCGGAGGAACACTGAAGCTTTCTTT. The chain recombines TRBV2 with TRBJ1-1; possibly TRBD1 for D (5 bases). The V end lost 2 bases, the J end lost 1 base, and 17 bases lay between the germline ends. There are 17 residues in the CDR3. Germline values: CDR1 SNHLY, CDR2 FYNNEI. Full variable domain (outside the CDR3, taken from reference TRBV2 and TRBJ1-1): EPEVTQTPSHQVTQMGQEVILRCVPISNHLYFYWYRQILGQKVEFLVSFYNNEISEKSEIFDDQFSVERPDGSNFTLKIRSTKLEDSAMYFCASSESGLIRRNTEAFFGQGTRLTVV.

The chain is built from TRBV27 and TRBJ1-4; tentative D call: TRBD1 (5 bases). CDR1 MNHEY and CDR2 SMNVEV come from the germline V gene (reference sequence). V was trimmed by 4 bases and J by 9 bases, leaving 24 bases between them. The CDR3 consists of 17 residues. For the CDR3, the DNA is TGTGCCAGCAGTTCCCGCGGGGGGGGATCGGGAATGAAAAAACTGTTTTTT. Amino acid sequence: CASSSRGGGSGMKKLFF.

The chain recombines TRBV12-5 with TRBJ1-4; D uncertain. The CDR3 has 13 amino acids. Germline V lookup: CDR1 LGHNT, CDR2 FRNRAP. Trimming pared 3 bases from V and 8 bases from J, leaving 10 bases between. The CDR3 reads CASGFEPGEKLFF. CDR3 coding DNA: TGTGCTAGTGGTTTTGAACCCGGGGAAAAACTGTTTTTT.

A single count supports this clone. The J gene is TRBJ1-5, the V gene TRBV3-1 (or the pseudogene TRBV3-2), with D perhaps matching TRBD1 (5 bases). The CDR3 contains 13 residues. Germline lookup yields CDR1 LGHDT and CDR2 YNNKEL (reference sequence). Trimming pared 3 bases from V and 6 bases from J, leaving 9 bases between. In nucleotides, the CDR3 is TGTGCCAGCAGCCAGACCCAGGGTCAGCCCCAGCATTTT. Its translation is CASSQTQGQPQHF.

CDR3 nucleotides: TGTGCCAGTACAGGGTCGGCAATTAACTATGGCTACACCTTC. Its protein product is CASTGSAINYGYTF. This chain links TRBV19 with TRBJ1-2, with a possible D match to TRBD1 (5 bases). Looked up from germline, CDR1 is LNHDA and CDR2 is SQIVND (reference sequence). Trimming left V 7 bases short and J 1 base short, with 13 bases between. CDR3 length: 14 amino acids. Full variable domain (remainder filled in from reference TRBV19 and TRBJ1-2): DGGITQSPKYLFRKEGQNVTLSCEQNLNHDAMYWYRQDPGQGLRLIYYSQIVNDFQKGDIAEGYSVSREKKESFPLTVTSAQKNPTAFYLCASTGSAINYGYTFGSGTRLTVV.

The chain joins TRBV3-1 (or the pseudogene TRBV3-2) to TRBJ2-3, with 11 bases aligning to TRBD2. Looked up from germline, CDR1 is LGHDT and CDR2 is YNNKEL (reference sequence). This CDR3 has 16 residues. Losses at the gene ends were 1 base for V and 5 bases for J; bases not matched to a gene: 5. CDR3 amino acids: CASSQVNSGGEDTQYF. As DNA, the CDR3 is TGTGCCAGCAGCCAAGTAAATAGCGGGGGGGAAGATACGCAGTATTTT.

This clone came up once. The chain links TRBV18 to TRBJ2-2; tentative D call: TRBD1 (5 bases). Trimming removed 3 bases from V and 0 bases from J, with 8 bases in between. Germline values: CDR1 KGHSH, CDR2 LQKENI. This CDR3 spans 15 amino acids. The CDR3 protein is CASSPGQSNTGELFF. CDR3 sequence (DNA): TGTGCCAGCTCACCCGGACAATCGAACACCGGGGAGCTGTTTTTT. Looking up the rest from reference TRBV18 and TRBJ2-2 gives the full variable domain: NAGVMQNPRHLVRRRGQEARLRCSPMKGHSHVYWYRQLPEEGLKFMVYLQKENIIDESGMPKERFSAEFPKEGPSILRIQQVVRGDSAAYFCASSPGQSNTGELFFGEGSRLTVL.

This rearrangement joins TRBV3-1 (or the pseudogene TRBV3-2) to TRBJ1-2; tentatively, D is TRBD1 (6 bases). The CDR3 loop spans 13 amino acids. V gave up 4 bases and J gave up 7 bases, with 13 bases separating them. Germline V lookup: CDR1 LGHDT, CDR2 YNNKEL (reference sequence). The CDR3 DNA follows: TGTGCCAGCAGCCGGGGGCAGATTTCTGGCTACACCTTC. Residues: CASSRGQISGYTF.

The chain uses TRBV5-1 and TRBJ1-2; 8 nucleotides match TRBD1. The V gene's germline CDR1 is SGHRS and CDR2 YFSETQ. The CDR3 runs 13 residues. V lost 0 bases, J lost 6 bases, and 1 base stayed unmatched. In DNA, the CDR3 is TGCGCCAGCAGCTTGGGACAGGGGAATGGCTACACCTTC. Translated, it gives CASSLGQGNGYTF.

The chain carries TRBV5-1 and TRBJ1-6, with D possibly being TRBD1 (5 bases). The ends were cut back, 1 base at V and 6 bases at J, with 8 bases in the middle. Germline lookup yields CDR1 SGHRS and CDR2 YFSETQ. CDR3 length equals 14 residues. CDR3 in amino acids: CASSLQGGNSPLHF. In DNA form, the CDR3 reads TGCGCCAGCAGCTTGCAGGGAGGTAATTCACCCCTCCACTTT.

The chain has TRBV29-1 and TRBJ1-2; D is possibly TRBD1 (6 bases). The V end lost 0 bases, the J end lost 6 bases, and 11 bases lay between the germline ends. The germline CDR1 and CDR2 sequences are SQVTM and ANQGSEA. CDR3 size: 13 residues. CDR3 amino acids: CSVEDPGVDGYTF. The CDR3 coding sequence is TGCAGCGTTGAAGACCCAGGGGTGGATGGCTACACCTTC.

The chain employs TRBV7-8 and TRBJ1-5, with D perhaps TRBD1 (6 bases). The germline V gene has CDR1 SGHVS and CDR2 FQNEAQ. This CDR3 spans 15 amino acids. The V and J ends lost 2 bases and 7 bases respectively, with 15 bases between them. CDR3: CASSLKGGTNQPQHF. In DNA, the CDR3 is TGTGCCAGCAGCTTAAAAGGGGGAACCAACCAGCCCCAGCATTTT.

The V call is TRBV30, the J call TRBJ1-5, with D perhaps matching TRBD1 (5 bases). The V gene lost 5 bases and the J gene lost 4 bases, with 15 bases spanning the gap. The CDR3 length is 14 residues. The germline V gene encodes CDR1 GTSNPN and CDR2 SVGIG (reference sequence). CDR3 sequence: CAWERGLGNQPQHF. DNA for the CDR3: TGTGCCTGGGAAAGGGGTTTAGGGAATCAGCCCCAGCATTTT.

This clone has just a few counts. The sample carries other DNA sequences with the same CDR3. The J gene is TRBJ1-1, the V gene TRBV5-1; 8 positions agree with TRBD1. The V segment lost 4 bases and the J segment 5 bases; nucleotides outside the gene matches: 4. The CDR3 has 13 amino acids. From germline, CDR1 is SGHRS and CDR2 YFSETQ. The CDR3 sequence: CASSRQGATEAFF. The CDR3 nucleotides read TGCGCCAGCAGCCGCCAGGGGGCAACTGAAGCTTTCTTT.

V usage is TRBV7-3 and J usage is TRBJ1-6; D is perhaps TRBD1 (6 bases). V was cut by 5 bases and J by 7 bases, with 12 bases left in between. This CDR3 comprises 14 residues. In germline, CDR1 is SGHTA, CDR2 FQGTGA. The CDR3: CASSLQGINSPLHF. The CDR3 DNA reads as TGTGCCAGCAGCCTACAGGGCATCAATTCACCCCTCCACTTT.

V and J are TRBV12-2 and TRBJ1-2. TRBV12-2 is an annotated pseudogene. The CDR3 is 16 amino acids. CDR3 nucleotides: TGTGCAAGTCGCTTAGAGGGTGTTAGGAGGGAAGGAGGCTACACCTTC. Translating it yields CASRLEGVRREGGYTF.

V gene TRBV7-9 combines with J gene TRBJ1-3; D gene ambiguous. CDR1 and CDR2 from the germline V gene are SEHNR and FQNEAQ (reference sequence). Trimming took 2 bases from V and 6 from J, leaving 5 bases between them. CDR3 length: 12 residues. In DNA, the CDR3 is TGTGCCAGCAGCTTAACTGAAAACACCATATATTTT. The encoded protein is CASSLTENTIYF.